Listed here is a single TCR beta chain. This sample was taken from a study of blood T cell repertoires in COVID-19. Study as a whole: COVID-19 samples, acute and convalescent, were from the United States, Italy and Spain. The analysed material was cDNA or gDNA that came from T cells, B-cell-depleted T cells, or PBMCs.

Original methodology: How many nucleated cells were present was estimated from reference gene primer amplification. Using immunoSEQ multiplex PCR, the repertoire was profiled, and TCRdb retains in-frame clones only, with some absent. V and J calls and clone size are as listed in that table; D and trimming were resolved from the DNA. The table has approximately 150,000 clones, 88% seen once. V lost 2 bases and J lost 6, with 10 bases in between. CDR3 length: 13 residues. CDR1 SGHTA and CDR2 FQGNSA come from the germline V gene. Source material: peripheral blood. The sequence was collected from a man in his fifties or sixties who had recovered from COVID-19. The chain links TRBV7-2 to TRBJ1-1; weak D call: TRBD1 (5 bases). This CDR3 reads CASSLTGAPEAFF. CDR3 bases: TGTGCCAGCAGCTTAACAGGCGCGCCTGAAGCTTTCTTT.